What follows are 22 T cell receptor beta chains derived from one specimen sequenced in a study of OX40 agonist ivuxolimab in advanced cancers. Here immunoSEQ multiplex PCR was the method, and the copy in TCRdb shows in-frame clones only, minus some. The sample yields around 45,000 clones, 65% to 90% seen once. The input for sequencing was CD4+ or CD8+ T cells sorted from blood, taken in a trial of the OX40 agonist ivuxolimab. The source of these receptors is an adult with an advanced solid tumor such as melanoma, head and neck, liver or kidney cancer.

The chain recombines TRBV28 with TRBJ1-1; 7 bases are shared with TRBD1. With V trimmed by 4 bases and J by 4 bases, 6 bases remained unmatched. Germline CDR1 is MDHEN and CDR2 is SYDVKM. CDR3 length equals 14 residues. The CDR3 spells CASSWDSRSTEAFF. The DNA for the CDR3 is TGTGCCAGCAGTTGGGACAGCCGAAGCACTGAAGCTTTCTTT. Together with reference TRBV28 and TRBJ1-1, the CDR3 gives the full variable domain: DVKVTQSSRYLVKRTGEKVFLECVQDMDHENMFWYRQDPGLGLRLIYFSYDVKMKEKGDIPEGYSVSREKKERFSLILESASTNQTSMYLCASSWDSRSTEAFFGQGTRLTVV.

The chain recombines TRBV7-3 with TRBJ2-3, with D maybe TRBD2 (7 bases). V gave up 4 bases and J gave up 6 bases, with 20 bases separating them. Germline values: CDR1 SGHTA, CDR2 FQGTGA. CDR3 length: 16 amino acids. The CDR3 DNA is TGTGCCAGCAGCTCAATGGAGGGGGGGCCGGGTGATACGCAGTATTTT. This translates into CASSSMEGGPGDTQYF.

CDR3 nucleotides: TGTGCTAGTGGTTTGGCGGACAGGGGGGGCAATCAGCCCCAGCATTTT. Encoded protein: CASGLADRGGNQPQHF. The V gene is TRBV12-5, the J gene TRBJ1-5; 10 bases are a match to TRBD1. The germline V gene encodes CDR1 LGHNT and CDR2 FRNRAP. The junction had 2 bases not matched to a gene; V was cut back by 1 base and J by 2 bases. The CDR3 contains 16 residues.

CDR3 loop: CASSIGERLTGGNTIYF. The CDR3 nucleotides read TGTGCCAGTAGTATAGGCGAGAGGTTGACAGGAGGAAACACCATATATTTT. The chain recombines TRBV19 with TRBJ1-3, with D possibly TRBD1 on 6 matching bases. V lost 1 base, J lost 4 bases, and 17 bases lay in between. CDR1 LNHDA and CDR2 SQIVND come from the germline V gene (reference sequence). This CDR3 has 17 residues. The full variable domain, completed using reference TRBV19 and TRBJ1-3, is DGGITQSPKYLFRKEGQNVTLSCEQNLNHDAMYWYRQDPGQGLRLIYYSQIVNDFQKGDIAEGYSVSREKKESFPLTVTSAQKNPTAFYLCASSIGERLTGGNTIYFGEGSWLTVV.

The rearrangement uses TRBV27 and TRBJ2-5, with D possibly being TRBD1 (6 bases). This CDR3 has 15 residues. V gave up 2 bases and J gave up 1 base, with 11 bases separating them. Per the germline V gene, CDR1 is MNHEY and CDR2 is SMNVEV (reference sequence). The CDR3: CASSLAGTTQETQYF. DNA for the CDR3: TGTGCCAGCAGTTTAGCCGGGACAACCCAAGAGACCCAGTACTTC.

The CDR3 protein is CASSVTSGAHEQYF. CDR3 nucleotide sequence: TGTGCCAGCAGCGTCACTAGCGGGGCCCACGAGCAGTACTTC. V usage is TRBV9 and J usage is TRBJ2-7; TRBD2 matches at 10 bases. The germline CDR1 and CDR2 sequences are SGDLS and YYNGEE. The V and J ends lost 2 bases and 5 bases, in that order; junction bases with no gene match: 4. This CDR3 region has 14 residues.

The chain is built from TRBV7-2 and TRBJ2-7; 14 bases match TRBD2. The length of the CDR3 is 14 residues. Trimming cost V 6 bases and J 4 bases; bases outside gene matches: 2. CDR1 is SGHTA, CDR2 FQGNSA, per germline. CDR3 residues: CASRGTSGGYEQYF. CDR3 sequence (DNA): TGTGCCAGCAGAGGGACTAGCGGGGGTTACGAGCAGTACTTC.

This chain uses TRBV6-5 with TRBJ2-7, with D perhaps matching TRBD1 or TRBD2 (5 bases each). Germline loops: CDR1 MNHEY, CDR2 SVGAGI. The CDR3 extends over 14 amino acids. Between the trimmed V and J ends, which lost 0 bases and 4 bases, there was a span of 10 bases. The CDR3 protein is CASSYSGESYEQYF. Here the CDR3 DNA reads TGTGCCAGCAGTTACTCGGGGGAGTCTTACGAGCAGTACTTC.

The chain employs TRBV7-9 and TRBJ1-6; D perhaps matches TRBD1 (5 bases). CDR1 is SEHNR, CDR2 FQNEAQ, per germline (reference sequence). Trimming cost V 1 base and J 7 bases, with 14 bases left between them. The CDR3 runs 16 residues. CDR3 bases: TGTGCCAGCAGCTTAGACTCAGGGTCGGGCAATTCACCCCTCCACTTT. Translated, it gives CASSLDSGSGNSPLHF.

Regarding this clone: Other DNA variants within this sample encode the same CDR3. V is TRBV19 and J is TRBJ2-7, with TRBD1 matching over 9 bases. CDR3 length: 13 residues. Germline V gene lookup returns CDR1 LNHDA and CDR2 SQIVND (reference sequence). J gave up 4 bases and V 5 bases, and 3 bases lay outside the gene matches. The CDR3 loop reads CASSAGQGYEQYF. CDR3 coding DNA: TGTGCCAGTAGTGCGGGACAGGGTTACGAGCAGTACTTC.

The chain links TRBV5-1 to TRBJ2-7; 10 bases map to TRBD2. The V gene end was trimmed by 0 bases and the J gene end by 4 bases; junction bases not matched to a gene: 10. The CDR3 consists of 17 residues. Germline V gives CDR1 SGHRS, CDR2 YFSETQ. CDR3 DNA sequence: TGCGCCAGCAGCTTGGGGGTTACTAGCGGGAAAACGTACGAGCAGTACTTC. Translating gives CASSLGVTSGKTYEQYF.

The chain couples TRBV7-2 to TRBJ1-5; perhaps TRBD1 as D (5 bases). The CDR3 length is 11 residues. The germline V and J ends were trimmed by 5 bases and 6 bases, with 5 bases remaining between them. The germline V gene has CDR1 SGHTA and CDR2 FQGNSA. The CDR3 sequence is CASSQGQPQHF. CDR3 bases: TGTGCCAGCAGCCAGGGTCAGCCCCAGCATTTT.

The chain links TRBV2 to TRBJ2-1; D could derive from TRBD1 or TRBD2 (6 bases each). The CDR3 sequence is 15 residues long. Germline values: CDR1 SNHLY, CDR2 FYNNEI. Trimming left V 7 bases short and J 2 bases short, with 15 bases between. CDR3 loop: CASTLSGAPYNEQFF. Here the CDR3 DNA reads TGTGCCAGCACCCTGTCGGGGGCCCCCTACAATGAGCAGTTCTTC.

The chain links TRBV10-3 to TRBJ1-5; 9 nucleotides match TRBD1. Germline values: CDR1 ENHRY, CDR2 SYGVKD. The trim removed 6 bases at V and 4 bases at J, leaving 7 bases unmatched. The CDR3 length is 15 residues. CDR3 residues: CAIRGDRGINQPQHF. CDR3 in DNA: TGTGCCATCAGGGGAGACAGGGGGATTAATCAGCCCCAGCATTTT.

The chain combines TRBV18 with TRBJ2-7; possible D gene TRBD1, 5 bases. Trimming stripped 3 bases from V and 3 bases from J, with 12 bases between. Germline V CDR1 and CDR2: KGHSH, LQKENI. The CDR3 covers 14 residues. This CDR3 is CASSPRVGVYEQYF. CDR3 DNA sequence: TGTGCCAGCTCACCCCGGGTAGGGGTCTACGAGCAGTACTTC.

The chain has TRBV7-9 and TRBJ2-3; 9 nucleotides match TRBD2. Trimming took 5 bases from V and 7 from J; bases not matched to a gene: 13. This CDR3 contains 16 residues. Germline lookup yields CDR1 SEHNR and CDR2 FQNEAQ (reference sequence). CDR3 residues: CASSPGSGLAFYTQYF. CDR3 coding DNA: TGTGCCAGCAGCCCGGGTTCCGGACTAGCGTTCTATACGCAGTATTTT.

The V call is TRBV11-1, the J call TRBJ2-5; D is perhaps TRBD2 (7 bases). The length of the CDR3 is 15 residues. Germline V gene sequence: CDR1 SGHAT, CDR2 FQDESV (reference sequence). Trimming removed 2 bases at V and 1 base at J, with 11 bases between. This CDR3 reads CASSLWEGGQETQYF. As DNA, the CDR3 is TGTGCCAGCAGCTTATGGGAGGGGGGCCAAGAGACCCAGTACTTC. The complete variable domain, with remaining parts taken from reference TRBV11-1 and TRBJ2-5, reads EAEVAQSPRYKITEKSQAVAFWCDPISGHATLYWYRQILGQGPELLVQFQDESVVDDSQLPKDRFSAERLKGVDSTLKIQPAELGDSAMYLCASSLWEGGQETQYFGPGTRLLVL.

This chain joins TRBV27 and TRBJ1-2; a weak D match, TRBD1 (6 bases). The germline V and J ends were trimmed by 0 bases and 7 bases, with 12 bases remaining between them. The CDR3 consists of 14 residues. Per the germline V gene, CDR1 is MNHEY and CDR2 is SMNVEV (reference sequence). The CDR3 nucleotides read TGTGCCAGCAGTTTATCCGGGGGGCTCCTTGGCTACACCTTC. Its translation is CASSLSGGLLGYTF.

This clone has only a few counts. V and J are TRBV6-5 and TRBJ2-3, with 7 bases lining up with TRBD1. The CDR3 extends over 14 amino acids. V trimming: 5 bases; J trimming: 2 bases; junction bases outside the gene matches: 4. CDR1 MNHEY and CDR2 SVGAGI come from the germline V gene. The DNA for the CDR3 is TGTGCCAGCAGTGGGGACAGACTCACAGATACGCAGTATTTT. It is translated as CASSGDRLTDTQYF.

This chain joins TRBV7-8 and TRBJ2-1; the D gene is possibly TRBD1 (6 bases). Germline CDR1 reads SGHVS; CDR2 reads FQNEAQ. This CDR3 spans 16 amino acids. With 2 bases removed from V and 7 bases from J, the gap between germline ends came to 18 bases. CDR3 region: CASSLLRGGNWNEQFF. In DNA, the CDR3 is TGTGCCAGCAGCTTATTACGAGGGGGTAATTGGAATGAGCAGTTCTTC. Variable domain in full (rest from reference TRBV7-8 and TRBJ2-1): GAGVSQSPRYKVAKRGQDVALRCDPISGHVSLFWYQQALGQGPEFLTYFQNEAQLDKSGLPSDRFFAERPEGSVSTLKIQRTQQEDSAVYLCASSLLRGGNWNEQFFGPGTRLTVL.

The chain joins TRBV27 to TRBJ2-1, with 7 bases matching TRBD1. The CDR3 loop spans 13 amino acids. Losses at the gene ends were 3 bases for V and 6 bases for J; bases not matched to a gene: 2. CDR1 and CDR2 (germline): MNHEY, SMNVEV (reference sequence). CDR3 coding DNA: TGTGCCAGCAGTTTTTGGGACAGCAATGAGCAGTTCTTC. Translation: CASSFWDSNEQFF.

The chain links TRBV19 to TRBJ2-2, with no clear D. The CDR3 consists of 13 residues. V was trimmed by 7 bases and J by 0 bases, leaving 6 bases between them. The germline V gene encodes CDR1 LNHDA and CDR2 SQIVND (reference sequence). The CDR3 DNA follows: TGTGCCAGTATCAAGCCGAACACCGGGGAGCTGTTTTTT. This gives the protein CASIKPNTGELFF.